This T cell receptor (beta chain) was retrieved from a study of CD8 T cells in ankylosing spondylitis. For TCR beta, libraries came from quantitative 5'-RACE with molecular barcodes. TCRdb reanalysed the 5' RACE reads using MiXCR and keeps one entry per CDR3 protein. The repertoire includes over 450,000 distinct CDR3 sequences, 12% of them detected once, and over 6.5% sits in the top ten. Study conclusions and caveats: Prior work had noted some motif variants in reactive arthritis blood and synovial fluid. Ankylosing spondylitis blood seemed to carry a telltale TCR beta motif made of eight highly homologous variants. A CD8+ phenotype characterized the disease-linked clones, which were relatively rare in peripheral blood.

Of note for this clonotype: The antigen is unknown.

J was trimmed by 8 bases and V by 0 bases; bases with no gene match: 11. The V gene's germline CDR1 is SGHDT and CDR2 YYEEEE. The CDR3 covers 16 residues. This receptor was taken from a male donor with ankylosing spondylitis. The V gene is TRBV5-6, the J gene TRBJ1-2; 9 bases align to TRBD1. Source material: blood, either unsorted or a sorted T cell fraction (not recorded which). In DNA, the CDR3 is TGTGCCAGCAGCTTGGCCGGGACAGGGCAATCGGGCGGCTACACCTTC. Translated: CASSLAGTGQSGGYTF.